The subject of this entry is one T cell receptor beta chain. What antigen it recognizes has not been identified. The sample holds no much larger clone one base away, and base qualities are not on file. Library method: the immunoSEQ multiplex PCR assay. Turning to the authors' computational methods: Repertoires were summarized by richness and clonality, and significantly expanded and contracted clones were identified between pre- and post-therapy samples. TCRdb took this table from immuneACCESS and kept in-frame rearrangements with V and J called. Such tables lack part of the clones; where checked against another copy, unresolved V genes explain under half of the gap, and the rest is unexplained. The V and J calls and clone size come from that table; D and trimming were worked out from the DNA. The sample table contains 10,000 or so clones; only one count was recorded for around 80% of them. The ten largest clones capture about 3.5% of the sample.

This record belongs to a study of neoadjuvant nivolumab and ipilimumab in lung cancer (dated by TCRdb to 2019 to 2021). For the wider study: In the NEOSTAR trial, nivolumab was administered intravenously at 3 mg/kg on days 1, 15 and 29, and the combination arm also received ipilimumab 1 mg/kg on day 1 only. Seven patients had matched pretherapy and resected tumor pairs analyzed, with four treated with nivolumab and three with nivolumab plus ipilimumab. The major pathologic response (MPR) rate in the intention-to-treat population in each study arm was designated as the primary trial endpoint. TCR repertoires were compared between pretherapy (baseline) peripheral blood and tumors resected at surgery after neoadjuvant immune checkpoint blockade. A total of around 45 patients with operable NSCLC were treated in the trial, with around 23 randomized to nivolumab monotherapy and roughly 20 randomized to nivolumab plus ipilimumab.

The CDR3 contains 16 residues, cysteine and phenylalanine counted. The CDR3 DNA has 48 bases and is translated from base 1. What the time point label conveys for this sample: pretherapy, before neoadjuvant immune checkpoint inhibitors. The samples were obtained from NEOSTAR, a phase 2 randomized trial that tested neoadjuvant nivolumab or nivolumab plus ipilimumab, followed by surgery, in operable NSCLC. The paper as a whole reports these results and caveats: TCR richness and clonality were greater in resected tumors than in tumor-adjacent uninvolved lung, and increases were seen in more dual-therapy-treated tumors. A small number of samples was subjected to TCR sequencing. From pretherapy to surgery, increases in tumor T-cell richness and clonality were observed in three of three dual-therapy tumors but in only two of four nivolumab-treated tumors. No significant correlation was found between TCR clonality and pathologic tumor regression, and only one major-pathologic-response sample was available for the clonality analysis. A positive correlation was observed between pretherapy blood TCR richness and richness in tumors resected after neoadjuvant therapy (Spearman R of about 0.8).

The receptor's source is an adult with non-small cell lung cancer. This sample comprised peripheral blood, obtained before neoadjuvant nivolumab, alone or with ipilimumab. The chain uses TRBV21-1 and TRBJ1-1; the table's D gene call, TRBD1, was not cross checked with the DNA. TRBV21-1 is a known pseudogene. The DNA sequence follows: TGTGCCAGCAGCAAAGTATCACAGGGGGGTAACACTGAAGCTTTCTTT. Its translation is CASSKVSQGGNTEAFF.